The clone carrying this TCR beta chain was picked up a small number of times. Extracted RNA was reverse transcribed, and the resulting cDNA served as sequencing template. Only in-frame clones appear in the TCRdb table, and some are missing; sequencing was by immunoSEQ multiplex PCR. The table lists about 180,000 clones, roughly 60% of them singletons, with around 1.8% in the top ten. The sample belongs to a study of CD8+ T cells in alopecia areata. The V and J ends lost 2 bases and 2 bases respectively, with 10 bases between them. This CDR3 spans 14 amino acids. Germline V gene lookup returns CDR1 MDHEN and CDR2 SYDVKM.

The sample consisted of CD4+ T cells sorted from blood, taken at week 0. This clonotype was obtained from a human donor with alopecia areata. The V call is TRBV28, the J call TRBJ2-7; tentatively, D is TRBD1 or TRBD2 (5 bases each). The CDR3 protein is CASSLGTVPYEQYF. CDR3 nucleotide sequence: TGTGCCAGCAGTTTAGGGACGGTACCCTACGAGCAGTACTTC. Complete variable domain (other parts from reference TRBV28 and TRBJ2-7): DVKVTQSSRYLVKRTGEKVFLECVQDMDHENMFWYRQDPGLGLRLIYFSYDVKMKEKGDIPEGYSVSREKKERFSLILESASTNQTSMYLCASSLGTVPYEQYFGPGTRLTVT.